The present T cell receptor (beta chain) was sequenced within a study of blood T cell repertoires in COVID-19. Original methodology: Nucleated cell number was recorded as an estimate derived from reference gene primer amplification. Sequencing used immunoSEQ multiplex PCR; TCRdb keeps in-frame clones, though not all of them. The V and J calls and clone size were taken over from that table, and D and trimming were inferred from the DNA. The data contain 70,000 or so clones, about nine tenths of them singletons. V gave up 6 bases and J gave up 2 bases, with 17 bases separating them. Germline CDR1 reads MNHEY; CDR2 reads SMNVEV (reference sequence). This CDR3 has 15 amino acids.

The specimen was peripheral blood. This clonotype was sampled from a man between 50 and 59 years old with acute or convalescent COVID-19. The chain couples TRBV27 to TRBJ2-7; D may be TRBD2 (6 bases). CDR3 nucleotide sequence: TGTGCCAGCAGAAGAAGGCCCGGAGGGGCCTACGAGCAGTACGTC. Its protein product is CASRRRPGGAYEQYV.